This T cell receptor (beta chain) derives from a study of blood T cell repertoires in COVID-19. This CDR3 is built from 15 residues. Germline lookup yields CDR1 MNHEY and CDR2 SVGAGI. The V gene lost 6 bases and the J gene lost 2 bases, with 17 bases spanning the gap. Method: immunoSEQ multiplex PCR; TCRdb's copy keeps in-frame clones and lacks some. The repertoire consists of around 300,000 clones, with 70% to 90% occurring once and the leading ten covering about 10%. The sequenced sample consisted of peripheral blood. This chain connects TRBV6-5 to TRBJ2-7; D ambiguous. The origin of this receptor is a woman aged 70-85 years with acute or convalescent COVID-19. CDR3 protein: CASRQSQAWAYEQYF. The CDR3 bases are TGTGCCAGCAGGCAATCTCAGGCATGGGCCTACGAGCAGTACTTC.